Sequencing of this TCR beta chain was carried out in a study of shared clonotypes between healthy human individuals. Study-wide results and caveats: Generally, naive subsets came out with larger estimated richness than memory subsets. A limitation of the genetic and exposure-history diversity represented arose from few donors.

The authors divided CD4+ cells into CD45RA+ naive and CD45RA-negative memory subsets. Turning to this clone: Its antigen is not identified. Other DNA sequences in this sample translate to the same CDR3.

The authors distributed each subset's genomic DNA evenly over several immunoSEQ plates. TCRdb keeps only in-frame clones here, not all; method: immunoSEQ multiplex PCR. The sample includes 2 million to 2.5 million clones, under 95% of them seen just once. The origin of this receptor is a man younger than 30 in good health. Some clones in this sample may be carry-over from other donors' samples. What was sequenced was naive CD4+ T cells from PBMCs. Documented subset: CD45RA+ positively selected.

The CDR3 is CASSFPSGSTDTQYF. The CDR3 region has the DNA TGCGCCAGCAGCTTCCCTAGCGGAAGCACAGATACGCAGTATTTT. V is TRBV5-1 and J is TRBJ2-3, with TRBD2 matching over 7 bases. After removal of 2 bases from V and 0 bases from J, the junction contained 3 bases not matched to a gene. Germline CDR1 reads SGHRS; CDR2 reads YFSETQ. This CDR3 is 15 amino acids long.